The source of this TCR beta chain is a study of radiotherapy plus CTLA-4 blockade in lung cancer. Only in-frame clones appear in the TCRdb table, and some are missing; sequencing was by immunoSEQ multiplex PCR. Of tens of thousands of clones detected, 65% to 80% appear once; the ten largest clones hold 3.2%. Here the sequenced sample was peripheral blood, taken from a patient treated with radiotherapy plus ipilimumab. This clonotype originated in a human donor with non-small cell lung cancer who had a partial response to radiotherapy plus ipilimumab.

The CDR3 protein is CAWSGMGIGGSPLHF. Here the CDR3 DNA reads TGTGCCTGGAGTGGAATGGGGATAGGAGGCTCACCCCTCCACTTT. The chain is built from TRBV30 and TRBJ1-6; D remains unclear. Per germline, CDR1 GTSNPN and CDR2 SVGIG (reference sequence). This CDR3 spans 15 amino acids. V was shortened by 1 base and J by 10 bases, with 17 bases between the two germline ends. The full variable domain, completed using reference TRBV30 and TRBJ1-6, is SQTIHQWPATLVQPVGSPLSLECTVEGTSNPNLYWYRQAAGRGLQLLFYSVGIGQISSEVPQNLSASRPQDRQFILSSKKLLLSDSGFYLCAWSGMGIGGSPLHFGNGTRLTVT.